The rows below give T cell receptor beta chains drawn from one sample of a study of shared clonotypes between healthy human individuals. Profiled with immunoSEQ multiplex PCR; TCRdb holds only in-frame clones, not every one. The sample has 2 million to 3 million clones, over 85% seen once. The sequencing input was naive CD4+ T cells from PBMCs. The receptors shown here come from a man in his late teens or twenties in good health. Some clones in this sample may be carry-over from other donors' samples. CDR3s include the opening cysteine and the closing phenylalanine or tryptophan. D genes are given only for firm matches. Size values are once, few and many counts, or a class for expanded clones, and some rows have none.

clone_size j_call v_call d_call cdr3_nt cdr3_aa
NA TRBJ2-2 TRBV6-5 NA TGTGCCAGCAGTTACGGGGCTACCGGGGAGCTGTTTTTT CASSYGATGELFF
NA TRBJ1-1 TRBV18 NA TGTGCCAGCTCACCACTCTCGGGGGAGGGGACTGAAGCTTTCTTT CASSPLSGEGTEAFF
NA TRBJ1-2 TRBV28 NA TGTGCCAGCAGTCCCGTCGATCTCTATGGCTACACCTTC CASSPVDLYGYTF
NA TRBJ2-1 TRBV7-2 NA TGTGCCAGCAGCTTAGGGGGTGTTCCCGTCAATGAGCAGTTCTTC CASSLGGVPVNEQFF
NA TRBJ2-3 TRBV7-2 NA TGTGCCAGCAGCGCCACCGGCGTTGCTACCTTCACAGATACGCAGTATTTT CASSATGVATFTDTQYF
NA TRBJ1-2 TRBV2 NA TGTGCCAGCAGTGAAGCCTGGACAACTTATGGCTACACCTTC CASSEAWTTYGYTF
NA TRBJ2-2 TRBV11-2 NA TGTGCCAGCAGCCCCCGATGGGAGAACACCGGGGAGCTGTTTTTT CASSPRWENTGELFF
NA TRBJ2-1 TRBV5-1 NA TGCGCCAGCACCCCCGGAGGTGAACCGTACAATGAGCAGTTCTTC CASTPGGEPYNEQFF
NA TRBJ1-3 TRBV2 NA TGTGCCAGCAGTGGGGTCGGGGGTTCTGGAAACACCATATATTTT CASSGVGGSGNTIYF
NA TRBJ2-1 TRBV19 NA TGTGCCAGTAGTACAAAAACGGGTAGCTCCTACAATGAGCAGTTCTTC CASSTKTGSSYNEQFF
NA TRBJ1-2 TRBV5-4 NA TGTGCCAGCAGCTTCGGGGGGGAACCAAACTATGGCTACACCTTC CASSFGGEPNYGYTF
NA TRBJ2-7 TRBV28 NA TGTGCCAGCAGATCCAAGTCTTACGAGCAGTACTTC CASRSKSYEQYF
NA TRBJ2-2 TRBV6-1 NA TGTGCCAGCAGTGCCCCTTCGGGATTCACCGGGGAGCTGTTTTTT CASSAPSGFTGELFF
NA TRBJ2-1 TRBV6-6 TRBD2 TGTGCCAGCAGTTTCATGACTAGCGGGAGTGGGGCTGAGCAGTTCTTC CASSFMTSGSGAEQFF
NA TRBJ2-1 TRBV4-2 NA TGTGCCAGCAGCCAATCGGACTATGAGCAGTTCTTC CASSQSDYEQFF
NA TRBJ2-1 TRBV14 NA TGTGCCAGCAGCCGACTCGGGTGGGATGAGCAGTTCTTC CASSRLGWDEQFF
few TRBJ1-2 TRBV2 NA TGTGCCAGCAGTGCAGGGCCCAGGTATGGCTACACCTTC CASSAGPRYGYTF
NA TRBJ2-1 TRBV7-2 TRBD1 TGTGCCAGCAGCTTATTCGGACAGGGGGTTGGTGAGCAGTTCTTC CASSLFGQGVGEQFF
NA TRBJ2-5 TRBV7-6 NA TGTGCCAGCAGTTCTGGGCAGGGGAGGTTGGAGACCCAGTACTTC CASSSGQGRLETQYF
NA TRBJ1-2 TRBV4-1 NA TGCGCCAGCAGCCCCGGACTCCCCGCGAGGAACTATGGCTACACCTTC CASSPGLPARNYGYTF
NA TRBJ1-2 TRBV5-1 NA TGCGCCAGCAGCTTGTGGCAGGAGGAAGGCTACACCTTC CASSLWQEEGYTF
NA TRBJ1-1 TRBV5-1 NA TGCGCCAGCAGCCCGGGGGCAGGGCCCACTGAAGCTTTCTTT CASSPGAGPTEAFF
NA TRBJ1-1 TRBV19 NA TGTGCCAGCACCCCGGGAGGGGCGCGAACTGAAGCTTTCTTT CASTPGGARTEAFF
NA TRBJ2-3 TRBV2 NA TGTGCCAGCAGTGAAATACAGGGATCAGATACGCAGTATTTT CASSEIQGSDTQYF
NA TRBJ2-2 TRBV6-5 NA TGTGCCAGCAGTTGGGGGGCCGGGGAGCTGTTTTTT CASSWGAGELFF
NA TRBJ2-3 TRBV28 TRBD1 TGTGCCAGCAGTCGTCCGGGACAGGGTTTCGGTACGCAGTATTTT CASSRPGQGFGTQYF
NA TRBJ2-2 TRBV7-9 TRBD1 TGTGCCAGCAGCTTCCGCGGGACAGGGGTAACCGGGGAGCTGTTTTTT CASSFRGTGVTGELFF
NA TRBJ1-1 TRBV5-1 NA TGCGCCAGCAGCCCTGGGGGTTTGAGTGTGAACACTGAAGCTTTCTTT CASSPGGLSVNTEAFF
NA TRBJ2-3 TRBV7-2 NA TGTGCCAGCAGTTTAGGGTTTGTCAACACAGATACGCAGTATTTT CASSLGFVNTDTQYF
NA TRBJ1-5 TRBV7-6 NA TGTGCCAGCAGCTTAGCTTCCGGCAATCAGCCCCAGCATTTT CASSLASGNQPQHF
NA TRBJ1-4 TRBV10-3 NA TGTGCCATCAGCCCTCGTGGGGACTCGACTAGTGAAAAACTGTTTTTT CAISPRGDSTSEKLFF
NA TRBJ2-5 TRBV5-4 TRBD1 TGTGCCAGCACCTTCTTCCGGGACAGGGGGCAGGAGACCCAGTACTTC CASTFFRDRGQETQYF
NA TRBJ1-5 TRBV5-5 NA TGTGCCAGCAGCTTCCAGTGGGAAGGCAATCAGCCCCAGCATTTT CASSFQWEGNQPQHF
few TRBJ2-3 TRBV28 NA TGTGCCAGCAGTTTAAGGAGCACAGATACGCAGTATTTT CASSLRSTDTQYF
once TRBJ1-1 TRBV7-8 TRBD1 TGTGCCAGCAGCTTAGCTCCGGGACAGGGGACTGAAGCTTTCTTT CASSLAPGQGTEAFF
NA TRBJ2-1 TRBV19 TRBD2 TGTGCCAGTAGAGCTTTACTAGCGGGGGCCGATGAGCAGTTCTTC CASRALLAGADEQFF
NA TRBJ1-3 TRBV28 NA TGTGCCAGCAGTTTCGGGGGGGCTCCTTCAGCTGGAAACACCATATATTTT CASSFGGAPSAGNTIYF
once TRBJ2-2 TRBV27 NA TGTGCCAGCCGTTACCACCGGGGGCCCGGGGAGCTGTTTTTT CASRYHRGPGELFF
NA TRBJ1-5 TRBV30 NA TGTGCCTGGAGTCCGGGGAACAATCAGCCCCAGCATTTT CAWSPGNNQPQHF
NA TRBJ1-2 TRBV28 NA TGTGCCAGCAGTTTACGGGGGCTTGGCTACACCTTC CASSLRGLGYTF
NA TRBJ1-4 TRBV5-1 NA TGCGCCAGCAGCCCTCTCCCCGCCCCAACTAATGAAAAACTGTTTTTT CASSPLPAPTNEKLFF
NA TRBJ2-1 TRBV4-1 NA TGCGCCAGCAGAACAGGACAGAGAGGGAATGAGCAGTTCTTC CASRTGQRGNEQFF
NA TRBJ2-7 TRBV5-1 TRBD1 TGCGCCAGCAGCCCCGCCGGGACAGCTTTTTCCTACGAGCAGTACTTC CASSPAGTAFSYEQYF
NA TRBJ2-2 TRBV2 NA TGTGCCAGCAGGAAGGACAGATCGAACACCGGGGAGCTGTTTTTT CASRKDRSNTGELFF
NA TRBJ1-2 TRBV6-5 TRBD1 TGTGCCAGCAGGTCGGGACAGGATCATGGCTACACCTTC CASRSGQDHGYTF
once TRBJ2-1 TRBV5-1 NA TGCGCCAGCAGCTACGGGGACGGCTCCTACAATGAGCAGTTCTTC CASSYGDGSYNEQFF
NA TRBJ1-2 TRBV4-3 NA TGCGCCAGCAGCCAGGATGTGGTAAGCCCCTATGGCTACACCTTC CASSQDVVSPYGYTF